The clone carrying this T cell receptor (beta chain) occurred many times. Its target is unknown. Investigators profiled TCR beta VDJ and CDR3 from genomic DNA template. TCRdb re-analysed the reads in MiXCR, keeping a single row per CDR3 protein. This table has about 160,000 distinct CDR3 sequences, about 50% appearing once. This entry is derived from a study of CD8+CD57+ T cells in acquired aplastic anemia. Study background: Sorting CD4+ and CD8+ cells gave DNA averaging roughly 3.5 ug.

Sequencing was done on patients that had shown CD8+CD57+ cell expansion by flow cytometry. Patients had not yet gotten any therapy when their blood was taken for sampling. Regarding the study as a whole: A set of about 30 CD8+ CDR3 sequences was shared between patients and controls, and these sequences appeared highly expressed in patients.

The germline V gene encodes CDR1 SGDLS and CDR2 YYNGEE. Trimming left V 1 base short and J 0 bases short, with 8 bases between. The length of the CDR3 is 15 residues. Source material: sorted CD4+, CD8+, or CD8+CD57+ T cells (not recorded which) from PBMCs. This clonotype was obtained from a human donor with aplastic anemia. The chain links TRBV9 to TRBJ2-1, with D possibly being TRBD2 (6 bases). The CDR3 sequence is CASSVTGASYNEQFF. CDR3 nucleotide sequence: TGTGCCAGCAGCGTAACGGGAGCCTCCTACAATGAGCAGTTCTTC.